This T cell receptor (beta chain) was captured in a study of cytomegalovirus exposure and HLA in healthy donors (dated 2017 in TCRdb). Regarding the complete study: An earlier analysis of 550 to 700 of the donors reported about 250 Gb of sequence data and roughly 110 million unique TCR beta sequences from 150 million to 200 million T cells. Genome-wide SNP genotypes for about 65% of the roughly 700 donors were used in a later genetic analysis, which treated that subset as a discovery cohort. An earlier analysis of about 620 of the donors applied high-throughput TCR beta sequencing to assess whether each TCR beta V gene segment acted as functional or pseudogenic. The study aimed to test whether cataloging public T cell receptors could reveal signatures of past pathogen exposure. Along with the roughly 610-subject first cohort, a separate validation cohort of approximately 110 different subjects was used. Four to six DR-DQ haplotypes were handled as single units for association and clustering, since linkage in the cohort was strong. An early release that covered about 600 HLA-typed donors contained around 330 gigabases of sequencing data and around 85 million unique TCR sequences. Typing coverage varied by locus: about 620-640 donors for A, B, C, DRB1 and DQB1; some 520 for DQA1; about 600 for DPA1; around 490 for DPB1. Among 398 genotyped donors of the cohort, an average of about 240,000 unique TCR beta nucleotide sequences were sequenced per donor, 15% to 20% of them non-productive. Every repertoire in the discovery cohort had been generated on one and the same sequencing platform. To study patterns of TCR occurrence, a later analysis re-analyzed previously published TCR beta repertoires from around 670 donors and added high-resolution HLA genotyping. The study used immunosequencing to profile the T cell repertoires of about 670 subjects and linked those repertoires to cytomegalovirus serostatus. Rather than drawing on any new phenotypic data, the later analysis identified candidate immune exposures from TCR beta sequences and the way those sequences occurred across donors. Donor age, sex, ethnicity and CMV serostatus were collected together with the repertoire data. The genetic ancestry cluster associated with self-reported Caucasian donors included about 81% of the 398 genotyped donors. The study combined high-throughput TCR immunosequencing, statistical association of individual TCRs with disease status, and machine learning to predict cytomegalovirus infection status. HLA typing covered class I and class II loci at four-digit resolution.

What the study reported, not specific to this receptor: When HLA alleles, especially DR and DQ, strongly co-occurred, attributing TCR associations to individual alleles was difficult. An association between a missense DCLRE1C variant and V-gene and J-gene trimming of TCR beta chains was found in a later genetic analysis and replicated in an independent cohort. Correlated functional status among segregating V segments might reflect linkage disequilibrium, but an unknown experimental factor could not be ruled out. Sequencing depth was assumed to be roughly uniform across donors in the presence/absence analyses, though that assumption may not hold. Most TCR sequences were seen in very few donors, while some public TCRs were found in many individuals. In a later analysis, several top co-occurrence clusters were reported to appear linked to parvovirus B19, influenza, CMV and Epstein-Barr virus. This cohort had only TCR beta chains sequenced, and the lack of alpha or paired-chain data limited which features could be detected. The study listed approximately 150 TCR beta chains as associated with cytomegalovirus. A later analysis found that most CMV-associated TCR beta chains appeared HLA-restricted, with HLA associations seemingly driven largely by CMV exposure. In vitro tests confirmed that a few of the cytomegalovirus-associated TCR beta chains recognize cytomegalovirus antigens. For the cohort, immune exposure information was limited to CMV serostatus. In a later analysis, HLA-associated TCR beta chains showed more clonal expansion and lower generation probabilities than non-associated chains that were equally common. In a later analysis, TCR association rates were found to vary across HLA loci, with the most associated TCRs seen for DRB1 alleles and the fewest for HLA-C alleles. A cluster of highly shared sequence variants was judged likely to represent a technical artifact of the sequencing pipeline. The authors suggested that the approach could potentially be extended to other disease states and immunological phenotypes. HLA typing was unavailable for some donors at each locus, so association tests used only the typed subset. Broadly in line with IMGT annotations, most TCR beta V segments showed up in productive rearrangements about 90% or about 30% of the time in an earlier analysis of 587 of the donors. At a false discovery rate of 0.05, a later analysis linked some 17,000 TCR beta sequences to specific HLA alleles. About 17 rarely observed V segments, including chromosome 9 orphons, were excluded from the earlier analysis of several hundred of the donors because counts were too low. A further reported finding was that TCR beta sequences accurately predicted the HLA-A and HLA-B alleles for most subjects in the first cohort. Some IMGT-functional V segments, including TRBV6-2 and TRBV6-3, could not be told apart with the 87-base-pair reads, so those segments were excluded. In a later genetic analysis, fewer N-insertions in productive TCRs were reported among donors in an Asian-associated ancestry cluster than the roughly 700-donor mean. In both the original and validation cohorts, the classifier was reported to diagnose cytomegalovirus status with high specificity and sensitivity.

The CDR3, cysteine through phenylalanine, is 13 amino acids long. This entry keeps only the CDR3 DNA: 39 bases, framed from base 1. The V end loses 11 bases and the J end loses 0 bases, and a stretch of 14 bases separates them. As encoded in the germline V gene (reference sequence), CDR1 is MNHNY while CDR2 is SVGAGI. The cohort consisted of approximately 690 healthy bone marrow donors. All cohort members were sampled while nominally healthy, although unrecorded immune exposures were likely present. The donor was CMV seronegative and belonged to the group of around 350 seronegative cohort members. A peripheral blood sample was provided by each donor, and peripheral blood mononuclear cells were used for TCR beta sequencing. Genomic DNA was extracted from the blood cell samples with the Qiagen DNeasy Blood Extraction Kit. About this clone: Its antigen has not been determined. It has no much larger one-base neighbor in the sample; base qualities were not kept.

The library was obtained by the immunoSEQ multiplex PCR assay. For the multiplex PCR, a mixture combining 60 forward primers for TCR Vbeta segments and 13 reverse primers for TCR Jbeta segments was used. Amplification of the CDR3 region of rearranged TCR beta genes was performed with a multiplex PCR assay on genomic DNA. The amplified TCR beta libraries were sequenced on the Illumina HiSeq System as 87-base-pair reads. On the authors' methods: A later analysis tallied tens of millions of unique TCR beta chains across the 666 repertoires, and approximately 12 million of those chains were shared by two or more donors. Raw reads were error-corrected and collapsed into unique sequences with a nearest-neighbor algorithm that merged closely related sequences to remove PCR and sequencing errors. V, D and J gene segments were assigned by aligning CDR3 sequences to IMGT reference sequences. For a sequence to be retained, a match of at least six nucleotides was required to both a V gene segment and a J gene segment. A rearrangement was called productive if the CDR3 had no stop codons and remained in frame with V and J, and every other rearrangement was called non-productive. CDR3 was defined according to IMGT convention as the region running from the second conserved V-encoded cysteine to the conserved J-encoded phenylalanine. The earlier analysis of about 530 of the donors excluded any sequence lacking an unambiguous match to a single V gene segment. An earlier analysis of a few hundred of the donors called V segments functional above 56.7% productive rearrangements and segregating when the between-donor standard deviation exceeded 5%. A statistical classification framework was built for diagnosing cytomegalovirus status from the catalog of TCR beta chain sequences. In a later analysis, V and J genes were assigned by comparing TCR nucleotide sequences against IMGT/GENE-DB human TR gene sequences. The TCRdist pipeline was used in a later analysis to assign CDR3 sequences and most-parsimonious VDJ recombination scenarios. In a later analysis, every TCR beta chain was defined by the combination of its CDR3 amino acid sequence and its V-gene family, and reads without a unique V-gene family were dropped. To address suspected cross-contamination and a sequencing artifact, a later analysis removed a few hundred highly shared, low-generation-probability nucleotide sequences. In a later analysis, a clonal expansion index was calculated for each public chain from normalized within-repertoire ranks of inferred template counts. Generation probabilities in a later analysis came from a VDJ recombination model fitted to out-of-frame rearrangements, and those results were checked against IGoR. A later analysis scored TCR-TCR, TCR-HLA and TCR-CMV co-occurrence with hypergeometric tests, applying a repertoire-size bias correction to TCR pairs. In a later analysis, false discovery rates were estimated by permuting HLA or CMV assignments 20 times. In a later analysis, co-occurring TCRs were grouped using DBSCAN, and TCRdist sequence similarity was added for clustering within HLA-allele-positive subsets. Co-occurrence clustering excluded repertoires with fewer than 30,000 or more than 120,000 public chains, plus five with anomalous nucleotide sharing. TCRdb re-hosts the immuneACCESS table, in-frame sequences only. Its copies lack some clones; in the studies checked, an unresolved V gene accounts for under half of them, and the cause for the rest is not known. V and J calls and clone size are given by that table; D and trimming were obtained from the DNA. Across this sample there are around 150,000 clones, with 76% seen only once. About 2.9% of the sample rests with the top ten.

The source material was PBMCs. The clonotype comes from a man in his forties in good health and CMV-seronegative. Recombination joined TRBV6-6 with TRBJ2-7; the D gene assignment is ambiguous. CDR3 reads: CAVRESVSYEQYF. In nucleotides, the sequence is TGTGCCGTCCGAGAAAGTGTCTCCTACGAGCAGTACTTC.